This T cell receptor (beta chain) was observed in a study of shared clonotypes between healthy human individuals. For unsorted samples, genomic DNA was extracted from roughly 100 million PBMCs. This CDR3 is 15 amino acids long. Trimming cost V 4 bases and J 1 base, with 14 bases left between them. Per the germline V gene, CDR1 is SGHRS and CDR2 is YFSETQ. Every subset's genomic DNA went evenly onto several immunoSEQ plates. The data were produced by immunoSEQ multiplex PCR, yet TCRdb's version contains in-frame clones alone and is incomplete. This repertoire shows roughly 500,000 clones, 76% found once; its top ten account for roughly 13%.

The V and J genes are TRBV5-1 and TRBJ1-1; the D gene is possibly TRBD1 (5 bases). The sequence derives from a woman in her forties in good health. Some clones in this sample may be carry-over from other donors' samples. Sequencing was carried out using PBMCs. CDR3 in DNA: TGCGCCAGCAGCCCATTTACCGGGGGGAACACTGAAGCTTTCTTT. This encodes CASSPFTGGNTEAFF.